This TCR beta chain was recorded in a study of blood T cell repertoires in COVID-19 (TCRdb year 2020). Regarding the research as a whole: The collaborator samples originated in the United States, Italy and Spain and spanned the acute and convalescent phases of COVID-19. The material from the prospective study consisted of cDNA or gDNA derived from T cells, B-cell-depleted T cells, or PBMCs. The dataset comprised deeply sampled blood TCRbeta repertoires from subjects exposed to, actively infected with, or recovered from COVID-19. The repertoires were released in a freely available public database intended as a resource for research on the immune response to SARS-CoV-2. The samples were drawn from two sources: the first 160 participants of the ongoing ImmuneRACE study, and about 1,300 subjects contributed by 6 global collaborators. Nearly every sample came with metadata listing a de-identified subject ID, COVID-19 status, age in years and sex. Where HLA class I and class II types were available, the types were taken from metadata supplied by the sample provider, not from assay-based typing. Here is what the overall study found, with its caveats: The quantity of clinical and demographic metadata differed by source and by participant and was supplied without curation.

Collaborating institutions collected whole blood in K2EDTA tubes following their own protocols. For TCRbeta analysis, collaborator samples were shipped as frozen whole blood, as isolated PBMCs, or as DNA extracted from either sample type. Regarding this clone: Its cognate antigen has yet to be identified. One base away there is no much larger clone; base qualities are not given.

A distance of 13 bases separates the germline ends of V and J, which lose 2 bases and 5 bases respectively. CDR1 and CDR2 (SEHNR, FQNEAQ) derive from the germline V gene (reference sequence). Inclusive of the bounding cysteine and phenylalanine, the CDR3 is 14 residues long. Only the CDR3 DNA is retained, 42 bases long and in frame from the first base. TCRbeta CDR3 regions were amplified from genomic DNA using the immunoSEQ Assay, a bias-controlled multiplex PCR. From the authors' description of their analysis: The number of nucleated cells in each sample was estimated from the amplification of reference gene primers within the assay. To quantify the absolute abundance of each unique TCRbeta CDR3 rearrangement, sequence reads were collapsed and filtered. For each sample, productive Simpson clonality was calculated as the square root of Simpson's diversity index across productive rearrangements. TCRdb obtained this table from immuneACCESS and retained in-frame rearrangements with V and J assigned. These tables miss some clones; where compared with another copy, unresolved V genes account for less than half of the shortfall, and the remainder is unexplained. Clone size and the V and J calls come from that table; the DNA yielded D and trimming. The sample data list some 210,000 clones, and just over 90% of these were observed just once. Approximately 1.2% of the sample lies in the top ten.

Here the chain combines TRBV7-9 and TRBJ2-7, and the D gene may be TRBD1, 6 bases matching. This receptor was taken from a man aged 25-45 years with acute or convalescent COVID-19. Sequenced: peripheral blood. The DNA is TGTGCCAGCAGCTTATGGGACAAACCGGACGAGCAGTACTTC. It translates to CASSLWDKPDEQYF.